These T cell receptor beta chains were read from a single sample in a study of T cell clusters in autoimmune cytopenias. TCRdb reprocessed the multiplex PCR reads and reports one entry per CDR3 protein, with no DNA. Here the sample table reports 9,500 to 15,000 distinct CDR3 sequences. The specimen sequenced was peripheral blood. Every receptor here comes from a human donor with an autoimmune cytopenia or autoimmune hepatitis (not recorded which). The CDR3 runs from the conserved cysteine through the conserved F or W. Each record gives: V gene, CDR3 length, J gene, clone size, CDR3 protein. The listing skips clone size in some rows; elsewhere it reads once, few, many or a size class.

TRBV5-6	16	TRBJ2-1	-	CASSWGGGAEYNEQFF
TRBV5-1	15	TRBJ2-3	-	CASSRTVGTTDTQYF
TRBV19	14	TRBJ2-3	medium-sized	CASSRGPSTDTQYF
TRBV6-5	16	TRBJ2-1	-	CASRRGGVAEYNEQFF
TRBV30	17	TRBJ1-1	-	CAWSVPRTNRQRTEAFF
TRBV19	14	TRBJ1-1	-	CASSGDRWNTEAFF
TRBV30	14	TRBJ2-5	-	CAWSVLAGDETQYF
TRBV6-2/TRBV6-3	14	TRBJ2-2	-	CASCGQGNTGELFF
TRBV13	14	TRBJ2-5	-	CASSLGSAGRTQYF
TRBV10-3	12	TRBJ2-1	-	CAISVASNEQFF
TRBV6-1	13	TRBJ2-5	-	CASSEGTTETQYF
TRBV19	12	TRBJ2-1	-	CASSMTSEKQFF
TRBV18	15	TRBJ2-3	-	CASSQERGVPDTQYF
TRBV11-1	14	TRBJ2-3	medium-sized	CASSLKQGVGTQYF
TRBV5-1	14	TRBJ2-3	-	CASSHRHHTDTQYF
TRBV6-6	15	TRBJ1-6	-	CASRLHGTQNSPLHF
TRBV30	14	TRBJ1-6	-	CAWSGGQDNSPLHF
TRBV10-1	15	TRBJ2-2	-	CASSDRQGAVGELFF
TRBV6-2/TRBV6-3	15	TRBJ1-2	-	CASSQIRTSTHGYTF
TRBV30	14	TRBJ1-4	-	CAWTPRWPGEKLFF
TRBV15	11	TRBJ2-5	medium-sized	CATSTKETQYF
TRBV18	13	TRBJ2-1	-	CASSPPTGDEQFF
TRBV10-3	17	TRBJ1-6	-	CAIRNPTGKGMGSPLHF
TRBV30	15	TRBJ1-2	-	CAWRLPGPTLYGYTF
TRBV6-2/TRBV6-3	15	TRBJ2-3	-	CASSPLRDSTDTQYF
TRBV5-6	14	TRBJ2-5	-	CASSLASGAGAQYF
TRBV29-1	15	TRBJ2-2	medium-sized	CSGRVAGSNTGELFF
TRBV6-2/TRBV6-3	14	TRBJ2-7	-	CASRGVSGTYEQYF
TRBV27	15	TRBJ2-1	-	CASSFRDYAYNEQFF
TRBV5-5	16	TRBJ2-5	-	CASSWGGQGAQETQYF
TRBV19	16	TRBJ1-5	-	CASSIERVGSNQPQHF